This is a list of T cell receptor beta chains from one sample in a study of Tregs in tolerant kidney transplant recipients. TCRdb's copy holds only in-frame clones and misses some; the assay was immunoSEQ multiplex PCR. The table records tens of thousands of clones, 93% of them present only once. This material consisted of CD4+ T cells from blood (PBMCs), taken 12 months after the transplant. Receptors originate from a human patient who received a combined kidney and bone marrow transplant. Some T cells may trace back to the graft donor. Both conserved end residues are part of each CDR3. D genes are given only for firm matches. The size entry is marked missing in some rows and otherwise reads once, few, many or a size class.

v_gene	j_gene	abundance	d_gene	CDR3aa	CDR3nt
TRBV18	TRBJ1-3	-	-	CASSPSGGGNTIYF	TGTGCCAGCTCGCCGTCAGGAGGTGGAAACACCATATATTTT
TRBV10-3	TRBJ2-7	few	TRBD1	CAIRETGTDHEQYF	TGTGCCATCAGGGAGACCGGGACAGATCACGAGCAGTACTTC
TRBV21-1	TRBJ2-1	-	-	CASSKALWAAHYNEQFF	TGTGCCAGCAGCAAAGCGCTTTGGGCTGCGCACTACAATGAGCAGTTCTTC
TRBV11-3	TRBJ1-6	-	-	CASSLGAQNSPLHF	TGTGCCAGCAGCTTAGGGGCCCAGAATTCACCCCTCCACTTT
TRBV30	TRBJ1-6	-	-	CAWSVDTNNSPLHF	TGTGCCTGGAGTGTGGACACTAATAATTCACCCCTCCACTTT
TRBV30	TRBJ2-5	-	TRBD2	CAWSLAGVETQYF	TGTGCCTGGAGTCTGGCGGGAGTTGAGACCCAGTACTTC
TRBV19	TRBJ2-1	-	TRBD2	CASTSGLAYNEQFF	TGTGCCAGTACCTCGGGACTAGCTTACAATGAGCAGTTCTTC
TRBV18	TRBJ1-2	-	TRBD1	CASSPSGQGAYGYTF	TGTGCCAGCTCACCCTCCGGCCAGGGGGCTTATGGCTACACCTTC
TRBV18	TRBJ2-2	-	-	CASSPDRNTGELFF	TGTGCCAGCTCACCGGACAGGAACACCGGGGAGCTGTTTTTT
TRBV28	TRBJ2-1	-	TRBD2	CASSLFGLADRSYNEQFF	TGTGCCAGCAGTTTATTTGGACTAGCGGACCGGTCCTACAATGAGCAGTTCTTC
TRBV7-6	TRBJ1-5	-	TRBD1	CASSPSKPGGKPFSNQPQHF	TGTGCCAGCAGCCCCTCGAAGCCAGGGGGGAAGCCTTTTAGCAATCAGCCCCAGCATTTT
TRBV11-3	TRBJ2-7	-	TRBD1	CASSLGDRVYEQYF	TGTGCCAGCAGCTTAGGGGACAGGGTCTACGAGCAGTACTTC
TRBV28	TRBJ2-3	-	TRBD2	CASGGPAGGRDTQYF	TGTGCCAGCGGGGGGCCAGCGGGGGGACGAGATACGCAGTATTTT
TRBV7-3	TRBJ1-3	-	-	CASSLTGGNSGNTIYF	TGTGCCAGCAGCTTAACAGGGGGAAACTCTGGAAACACCATATATTTT
TRBV5-4	TRBJ2-3	-	-	CASSLFLADTQYF	TGTGCCAGCAGCTTGTTTCTCGCAGATACGCAGTATTTT
TRBV13	TRBJ1-2	-	TRBD1	CASSLRGTGNYGYTF	TGTGCCAGCAGCTTGCGAGGGACAGGGAATTACGGCTACACCTTC
TRBV29-1	TRBJ2-5	-	TRBD1	CSVEGRGQETQYF	TGCAGCGTTGAGGGCAGGGGGCAAGAGACCCAGTACTTC
TRBV29-1	TRBJ2-3	-	TRBD1	CSDRQGTDTQYF	TGCAGCGATCGACAGGGGACAGATACGCAGTATTTT
TRBV4-3	TRBJ2-7	-	TRBD1	CASSHGTVYEQYF	TGCGCCAGCAGCCACGGGACAGTCTACGAGCAGTACTTC
TRBV7-9	TRBJ1-5	-	-	CASSPSNQPQHF	TGTGCCAGCAGCCCCTCCAATCAGCCCCAGCATTTT
TRBV9	TRBJ1-5	-	-	CASSGYRVQASNQPQHF	TGTGCCAGCAGCGGTTACAGGGTCCAAGCTAGCAATCAGCCCCAGCATTTT
TRBV7-2	TRBJ2-4	-	TRBD1	CASSLAPGGRNIQYF	TGTGCCAGCAGCTTAGCCCCAGGGGGCCGAAACATTCAGTACTTC
TRBV21-1	TRBJ2-7	-	-	CASEGYIHSSYEQYF	TGTGCCAGCGAGGGTTATATACATAGCTCCTACGAGCAGTACTTC
TRBV5-4	TRBJ2-3	-	-	CASSKLAPDTQYF	TGTGCCAGCAGCAAACTAGCACCAGATACGCAGTATTTT
TRBV18	TRBJ2-3	few	-	CASSQTGGDTQYF	TGTGCCAGCTCACAGACAGGAGGAGATACGCAGTATTTT
TRBV7-3	TRBJ2-1	-	TRBD2	CASSLTRSGRGNEQFF	TGTGCCAGCAGCTTAACACGAAGCGGGAGAGGGAATGAGCAGTTCTTC
TRBV5-1	TRBJ1-2	-	-	CASSPGGIANYGYTF	TGCGCCAGCAGCCCCGGCGGCATAGCTAACTATGGCTACACCTTC
TRBV18	TRBJ1-2	-	-	CASSPRTPSNYGYTF	TGTGCCAGCTCACCAAGGACACCTTCTAACTATGGCTACACCTTC
TRBV18	TRBJ2-3	-	TRBD1	CASSRPGTGRYTQYF	TGTGCCAGCTCAAGACCCGGGACAGGGCGATATACGCAGTATTTT
TRBV7-3	TRBJ1-6	-	-	CASSYGLNSPLHF	TGTGCCAGCAGCTACGGTTTGAATTCACCCCTCCACTTT
TRBV19	TRBJ1-1	once	-	CASSITKGGGAFF	TGTGCCAGTAGTATAACGAAGGGGGGGGGAGCTTTCTTT
TRBV2	TRBJ1-2	-	TRBD1	CASRDAGDRARYTF	TGTGCCAGCAGGGATGCCGGGGACAGGGCACGTTACACCTTC
TRBV14	TRBJ2-1	-	-	CASSQVQYNEQFF	TGTGCCAGCAGCCAAGTCCAATACAATGAGCAGTTCTTC
TRBV9	TRBJ2-1	-	-	CASSVGVGTYNEQFF	TGTGCCAGCAGCGTAGGGGTGGGGACTTACAATGAGCAGTTCTTC
TRBV9	TRBJ1-2	-	-	CASSVGGHSNYGYTF	TGTGCCAGCAGCGTAGGGGGACACTCAAACTATGGCTACACCTTC